These T cell receptor beta chains were read from a single sample in a study of blood T cell repertoires in COVID-19. Here immunoSEQ multiplex PCR was the method, and the copy in TCRdb shows in-frame clones only, minus some. The data show around 60,000 clones, with approximately 90% seen just once and 15% to 20% held by the top ten. Sample: peripheral blood. The receptors originated from an older woman with COVID-19, enrolled during active disease. Each CDR3 is given with its conserved first and last residue. A D gene is named only where the DNA matches it firmly. Size is stated for part of the rows, as once, few or many counts, or as a class when the clone is expanded.

DNA: TGTGCCAGCAGCTCTCACCTAGCGGGAGGATCCTACGAGCAGTACTTC
CDR3: CASSSHLAGGSYEQYF
J: TRBJ2-7
size: -
D: TRBD2
V: TRBV7-8

DNA: TGTGCCACCAGTGCTCCAGACAGGATAGATGACAATGAGCAGTTCTTC
CDR3: CATSAPDRIDDNEQFF
J: TRBJ2-1
size: -
D: -
V: TRBV24-1

DNA: TGTGCCACCAGCAGTGGAGAGACCTACGAGCAGTACTTC
CDR3: CATSSGETYEQYF
J: TRBJ2-7
size: -
D: -
V: TRBV15

DNA: TGTGCCAGCAGGGCGCAGGGACAGGTGAACACTGAAGCTTTCTTT
CDR3: CASRAQGQVNTEAFF
J: TRBJ1-1
size: -
D: TRBD1
V: TRBV7-2

DNA: TGTGCCACCAGTGAGTACAAAGGACTAGCGGGAGGGAACGGGGAGCTGTTTTTT
CDR3: CATSEYKGLAGGNGELFF
J: TRBJ2-2
size: -
D: TRBD2
V: TRBV24-1

DNA: TGCAGCGTGTACAGCCGCTACGAGCAGTACTTC
CDR3: CSVYSRYEQYF
J: TRBJ2-7
size: -
D: -
V: TRBV29-1

DNA: TGTGCCAGCAGACCTACGGGACAGGGGTGGAGTACTGAAGCTTTCTTT
CDR3: CASRPTGQGWSTEAFF
J: TRBJ1-1
size: -
D: TRBD1
V: TRBV6-2/TRBV6-3

DNA: TGTGCCAGTAGTACCCTCGGGACTCTTGACCAAGAGACCCAGTACTTC
CDR3: CASSTLGTLDQETQYF
J: TRBJ2-5
size: once
D: -
V: TRBV19

DNA: TGTGCCAGCAGCTTAGATAGGACAGCTAATTCACCCCTCCACTTT
CDR3: CASSLDRTANSPLHF
J: TRBJ1-6
size: -
D: -
V: TRBV11-2

DNA: TGTGCCAGCAGTTCACCGGGAGGGCCGGGAGAGACCCAGTACTTC
CDR3: CASSSPGGPGETQYF
J: TRBJ2-5
size: -
D: TRBD2
V: TRBV25-1

DNA: TGTGCCAGCAGCGGCGGGACGGTCAACACTGAAGCTTTCTTT
CDR3: CASSGGTVNTEAFF
J: TRBJ1-1
size: -
D: -
V: TRBV7-9

DNA: TGTGCCACCGGCGGCGTCGCGGACAATGAGCAGTTCTTC
CDR3: CATGGVADNEQFF
J: TRBJ2-1
size: -
D: -
V: TRBV24-1

DNA: TGTGCCAGCAGCTCCAAGACAGGTGTTTATAATGAAGCTTTCTTT
CDR3: CASSSKTGVYNEAFF
J: TRBJ1-1
size: -
D: -
V: TRBV5-4

DNA: TGCAGCGTTGGAGGGGGCCGGGAGACCCAGTACTTC
CDR3: CSVGGGRETQYF
J: TRBJ2-5
size: -
D: TRBD1
V: TRBV29-1

DNA: TGTGCCAGTAGTATAGGTACAGGGGTGAACTATGGCTACACCTTC
CDR3: CASSIGTGVNYGYTF
J: TRBJ1-2
size: few
D: TRBD1
V: TRBV19

DNA: TGTGCCAGCAGCTCCCCGTCAGGGGGTGACGGGGAGCTGTTTTTT
CDR3: CASSSPSGGDGELFF
J: TRBJ2-2
size: -
D: TRBD1
V: TRBV7-3

DNA: TGTGCCTCTCCGTGGGGGGGCACTGAAGCTTTCTTT
CDR3: CASPWGGTEAFF
J: TRBJ1-1
size: -
D: -
V: TRBV5-3

DNA: TGTGCCAGCAGCCCTAGAGGGGAAAAACTGTTTTTT
CDR3: CASSPRGEKLFF
J: TRBJ1-4
size: -
D: -
V: TRBV7-9

DNA: TGTGCCAGCAGCCCCCTGACCCGAACAGGGGTTGTCACTGAAGCTTTCTTT
CDR3: CASSPLTRTGVVTEAFF
J: TRBJ1-1
size: -
D: TRBD1
V: TRBV11-3

DNA: TGTGCCAGCAGCTTAGTGGGCCAGCCCCAGCATTTT
CDR3: CASSLVGQPQHF
J: TRBJ1-5
size: -
D: -
V: TRBV7-2

DNA: TGTGCCAGCCGGACAGTACCCTACGAGCAGTACTTC
CDR3: CASRTVPYEQYF
J: TRBJ2-7
size: once
D: -
V: TRBV28

DNA: TGTGCCAGTAGTACCCAAGCCCAGGGACAGGGGAACACTGAAGCTTTCTTT
CDR3: CASSTQAQGQGNTEAFF
J: TRBJ1-1
size: -
D: TRBD1
V: TRBV19

DNA: TGTGCCAGCAGGGCAAGACTAGACGGCTCCTACGAGCAGTACTTC
CDR3: CASRARLDGSYEQYF
J: TRBJ2-7
size: -
D: -
V: TRBV27